This T cell receptor beta chain was captured by sequencing in a study of persistence of HIV-infected CD4 T cells. Worth noting for this clone: Antigen unknown.

This was the immunoSEQ version 4 assay in survey mode. Profiling relied on immunoSEQ multiplex PCR, and the TCRdb table lists in-frame clones only, not all of them. The data show more than 10,000 clones, 71% seen once. Lysates of CMV-infected fibroblasts at 10 ug/mL stimulated these cells. Sorting of responding CD4+ T cells relied on upregulated CD40 ligand together with CD69. Suppressive ART was started during chronic HIV-1 infection in these adults. Plasma HIV-1 RNA stayed below 50 copies/mL for at least 4 years. CD8+ T cells were removed from PBMCs prior to stimulation. Germline CDR1 is MNHEY and CDR2 is SVGAGI. The CDR3 is made up of 14 amino acids. V was trimmed by 7 bases and J by 2 bases, leaving 15 bases between them.

Material: CD4+ T cells sorted from PBMCs after roughly 18-hour stimulation, obtained from a patient who received antiretroviral therapy. This clonotype was sampled from an adult man with HIV who was CMV-seropositive. V and J are TRBV6-5 and TRBJ2-7; D is unclear. CDR3 sequence (DNA): TGTGCCAGCAAATCATCCGGGCTTCCCTACGAGCAGTACTTC. Protein product: CASKSSGLPYEQYF.